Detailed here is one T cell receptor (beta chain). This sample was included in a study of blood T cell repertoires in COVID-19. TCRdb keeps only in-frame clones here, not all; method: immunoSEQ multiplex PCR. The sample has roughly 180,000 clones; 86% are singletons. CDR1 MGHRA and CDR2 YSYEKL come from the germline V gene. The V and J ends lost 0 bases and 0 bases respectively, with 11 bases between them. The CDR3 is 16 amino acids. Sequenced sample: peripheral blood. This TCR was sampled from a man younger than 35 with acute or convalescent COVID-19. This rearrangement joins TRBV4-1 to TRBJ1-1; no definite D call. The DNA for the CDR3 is TGCGCCAGCAGCCAAGATCGGGGTTCAATGAACACTGAAGCTTTCTTT. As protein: CASSQDRGSMNTEAFF.